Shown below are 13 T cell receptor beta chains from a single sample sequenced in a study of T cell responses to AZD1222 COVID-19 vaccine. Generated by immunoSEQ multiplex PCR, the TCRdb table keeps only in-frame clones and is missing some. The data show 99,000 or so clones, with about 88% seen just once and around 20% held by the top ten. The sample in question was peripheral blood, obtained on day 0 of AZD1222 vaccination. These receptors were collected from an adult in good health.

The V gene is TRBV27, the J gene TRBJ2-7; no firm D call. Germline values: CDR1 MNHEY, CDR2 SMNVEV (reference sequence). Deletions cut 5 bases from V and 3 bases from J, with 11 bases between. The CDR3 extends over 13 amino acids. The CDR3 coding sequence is TGTGCCAGCAGTCTGGGGTCGGGCTACGAGCAGTACTTC. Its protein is CASSLGSGYEQYF.

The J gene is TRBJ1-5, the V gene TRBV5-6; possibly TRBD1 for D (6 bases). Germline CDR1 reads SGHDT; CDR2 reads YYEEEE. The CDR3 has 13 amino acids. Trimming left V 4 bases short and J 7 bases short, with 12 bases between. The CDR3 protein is CASSSNRVQPQHF. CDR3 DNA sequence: TGTGCCAGCAGCAGTAACAGGGTACAGCCCCAGCATTTT.

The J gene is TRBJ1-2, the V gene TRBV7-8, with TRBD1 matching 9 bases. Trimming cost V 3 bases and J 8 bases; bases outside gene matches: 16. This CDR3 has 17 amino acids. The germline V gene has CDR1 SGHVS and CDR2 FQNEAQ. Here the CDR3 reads CASSFSGTETGGSGYTF. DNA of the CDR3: TGTGCCAGCAGCTTCAGTGGGACAGAGACAGGGGGTTCGGGCTACACCTTC.

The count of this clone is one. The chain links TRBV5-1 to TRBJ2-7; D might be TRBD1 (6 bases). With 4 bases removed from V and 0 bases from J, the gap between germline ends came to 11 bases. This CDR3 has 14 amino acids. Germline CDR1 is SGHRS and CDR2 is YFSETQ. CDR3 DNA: TGCGCCAGCAGCCCCCTGGGGGCCTCCTACGAGCAGTACTTC. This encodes CASSPLGASYEQYF.

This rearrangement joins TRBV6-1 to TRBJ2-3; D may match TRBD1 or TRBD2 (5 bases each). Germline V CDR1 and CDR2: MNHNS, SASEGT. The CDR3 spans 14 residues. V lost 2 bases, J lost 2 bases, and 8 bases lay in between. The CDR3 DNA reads TGTGCCAGCAGTGAATCAGGGACCACAGATACGCAGTATTTT. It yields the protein CASSESGTTDTQYF.

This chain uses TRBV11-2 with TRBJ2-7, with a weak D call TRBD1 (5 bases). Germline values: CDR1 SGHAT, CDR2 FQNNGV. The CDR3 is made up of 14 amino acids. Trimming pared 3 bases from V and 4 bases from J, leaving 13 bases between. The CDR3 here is CASSFAEQVYEQYF. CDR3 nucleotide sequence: TGTGCCAGCAGCTTCGCCGAACAGGTGTACGAGCAGTACTTC.

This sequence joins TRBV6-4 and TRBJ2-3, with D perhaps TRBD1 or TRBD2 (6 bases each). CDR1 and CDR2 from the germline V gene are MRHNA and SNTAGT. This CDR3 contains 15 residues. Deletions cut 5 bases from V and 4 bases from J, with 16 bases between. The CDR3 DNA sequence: TGTGCCAGCAGTTCCACTAGTGGGGGGCCAGATACGCAGTATTTT. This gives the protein CASSSTSGGPDTQYF.

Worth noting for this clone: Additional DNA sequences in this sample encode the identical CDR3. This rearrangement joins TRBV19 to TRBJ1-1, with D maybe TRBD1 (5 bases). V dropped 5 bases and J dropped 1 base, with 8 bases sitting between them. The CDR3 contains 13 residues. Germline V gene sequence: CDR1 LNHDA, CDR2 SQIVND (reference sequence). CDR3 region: CASSPTGNTEAFF. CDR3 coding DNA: TGTGCCAGTAGTCCAACAGGGAACACTGAAGCTTTCTTT.

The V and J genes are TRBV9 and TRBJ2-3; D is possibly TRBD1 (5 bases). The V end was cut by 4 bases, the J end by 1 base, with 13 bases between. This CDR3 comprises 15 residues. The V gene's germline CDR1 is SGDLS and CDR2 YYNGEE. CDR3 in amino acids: CASSPLPTGTDTQYF. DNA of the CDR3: TGTGCCAGCAGCCCTCTACCGACAGGCACAGATACGCAGTATTTT.

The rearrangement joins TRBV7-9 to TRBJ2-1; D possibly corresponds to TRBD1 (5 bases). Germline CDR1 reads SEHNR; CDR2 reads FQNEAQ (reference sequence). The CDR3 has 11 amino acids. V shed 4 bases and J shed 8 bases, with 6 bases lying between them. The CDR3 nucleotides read TGTGCCAGCAGCTCAGGGCATGAGCAGTTCTTC. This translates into CASSSGHEQFF.

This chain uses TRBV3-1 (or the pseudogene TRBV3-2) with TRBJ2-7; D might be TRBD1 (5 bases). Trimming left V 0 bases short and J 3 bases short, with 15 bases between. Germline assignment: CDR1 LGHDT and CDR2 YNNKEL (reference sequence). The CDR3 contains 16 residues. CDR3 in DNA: TGTGCCAGCAGCCAAGATTTGGCAGGGTGGAGCTACGAGCAGTACTTC. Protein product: CASSQDLAGWSYEQYF.

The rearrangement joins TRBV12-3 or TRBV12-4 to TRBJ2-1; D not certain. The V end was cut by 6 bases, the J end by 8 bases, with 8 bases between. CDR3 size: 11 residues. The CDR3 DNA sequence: TGTGCCAGCAGCCTTAGATATGAGCAGTTCTTC. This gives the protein CASSLRYEQFF.

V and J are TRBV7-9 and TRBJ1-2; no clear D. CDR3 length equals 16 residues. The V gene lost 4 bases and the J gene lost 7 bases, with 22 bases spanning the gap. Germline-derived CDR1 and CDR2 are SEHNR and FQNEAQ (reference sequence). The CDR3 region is CASSSPIREGGGGYTF. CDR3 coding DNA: TGTGCCAGCAGCTCCCCTATCCGTGAGGGAGGAGGTGGCTACACCTTC.